A selection of T cell receptor beta chains follows, all from one sample in a study of blood T cell repertoires in COVID-19. Sequencing was performed with immunoSEQ multiplex PCR; in TCRdb, only in-frame clones are kept and a portion is missing. There are 70,000 to 85,000 clones in the sample; over 75% occur only once, and approximately 12% lies in the top ten. Sequencing input: peripheral blood. These receptor sequences come from a man older than 75 with acute or convalescent COVID-19. The CDR3 runs from the conserved cysteine through the conserved F or W. A D gene is named only where the DNA matches it firmly. Clone size is stated in some rows and not others, as once, few, many or a class when expanded.

TGTGCCAGCAGCCAAGGGGGGCAGGTAAGCCCCCAGCATTTT	CASSQGGQVSPQHF	TRBV3-1/TRBV3-2	.	TRBJ1-5	.	14
TGTGCCAGCAGCGCCCAGTACATGAACACTGAAGCTTTCTTT	CASSAQYMNTEAFF	TRBV9	.	TRBJ1-1	.	14
TGTGCCAGCAGCCTAACGCCTCAGGGGGCGTCCTATGGCTACACCTTC	CASSLTPQGASYGYTF	TRBV2	.	TRBJ1-2	TRBD1	16
TGTGCCAGCAGGAGGACAGGGGCCTATGGCTACACCTTC	CASRRTGAYGYTF	TRBV27	.	TRBJ1-2	TRBD1	13
TGTGCCACCAGCACCTTCCCGCGGGGGGGCAACAATGAGCAGTTCTTC	CATSTFPRGGNNEQFF	TRBV15	.	TRBJ2-1	TRBD2	16
TGCGCCAGCAGCTTGGGAGGAGGCACTGAAGCTTTCTTT	CASSLGGGTEAFF	TRBV5-1	once	TRBJ1-1	.	13
TGCAGTGCTAGTGAGCGGGGGGGCGAGGCAGATACGCAGTATTTT	CSASERGGEADTQYF	TRBV20-1	.	TRBJ2-3	TRBD2	15
TGTGCCAGCAGCTTATCGCAGGGGGCCATCTCTGGAAACACCATATATTTT	CASSLSQGAISGNTIYF	TRBV7-9	.	TRBJ1-3	TRBD1	17
TGTGCCAGCAGCCCACCTCGGGGGGGGCAGGCGACCGCCGGCTCCTACAATGAGCAGTTCTTC	CASSPPRGGQATAGSYNEQFF	TRBV9	.	TRBJ2-1	TRBD2	21
TGTGCCAGCAGCCCGGTGGGGGCAGGCACAGATACGCAGTATTTT	CASSPVGAGTDTQYF	TRBV7-3	.	TRBJ2-3	.	15
TGCAGCGTTGTGGGGGGAGGGGGTTCAGAGACCCAGTACTTC	CSVVGGGGSETQYF	TRBV29-1	many	TRBJ2-5	.	14
TGCGCCAGCAGTGAGCTAGCGGTCACAGATACGCAGTATTTT	CASSELAVTDTQYF	TRBV10-1	.	TRBJ2-3	TRBD2	14
TGTGCCAGCAGCTTAAACAGGGTTGGCTACACCTTC	CASSLNRVGYTF	TRBV7-8	.	TRBJ1-2	.	12
TGTGCCAGCAGTACTTCCCACGAGCAGTACTTC	CASSTSHEQYF	TRBV3-1/TRBV3-2	.	TRBJ2-7	.	11
TGCGCCAGCAGCTTGGAGCCGGGGTCGGGTAATGAAAAACTGTTTTTT	CASSLEPGSGNEKLFF	TRBV5-1	.	TRBJ1-4	.	16
TGTGCCAGCAGTGAAGGGGCCAGGGGCCAGAATCAGCCCCAGCATTTT	CASSEGARGQNQPQHF	TRBV6-1	.	TRBJ1-5	.	16